The T cell receptor (beta chain) under discussion was sequenced for a study of T cell repertoires in aging, cancer and after chemotherapy. Study overall: Six age groups, ranging from 30 or younger to 70 or older, included the donors.

A mixed TRB-A/B primer pool amplified rearranged TRB by multiplex touch-down PCR. Each CDR3 protein gets one entry after TCRdb re-called the multiplex PCR reads with MiXCR. Here the sample spans 750 to 950 distinct CDR3 sequences, over 20% being singletons. TCR beta rearrangements were amplified from peripheral blood genomic DNA. The V gene end was trimmed by 5 bases and the J gene end by 0 bases; junction bases not matched to a gene: 7. CDR1 and CDR2 (germline): SGHNT, YENEEA. The length of the CDR3 is 18 residues. This clonotype originated in a human donor in good health. The chain uses TRBV11-3 and TRBJ2-2, with TRBD1 matching over 12 bases. Sequenced sample: blood. In nucleotides, the CDR3 is TGTGCCAGCAGCCCAGCCTGGGACAGGGGGCCGAACACCGGGGAGCTGTTTTTT. It is translated as CASSPAWDRGPNTGELFF.